The rows below give T cell receptor beta chains drawn from one sample of a study of blood T cell repertoires in COVID-19. Produced via immunoSEQ multiplex PCR; TCRdb's table is partial and in-frame only. The data show some 150,000 clones, around 80% seen once. Sequencing used peripheral blood. The receptors here all came from a woman aged 45-59 years in a cohort sampled during active or convalescent COVID-19. Each CDR3 is given with its conserved first and last residue. A D gene is named only where the DNA matches it firmly. Size values are once, few and many counts, or a class for expanded clones, and some rows have none.

v_call: TRBV7-9; j_call: TRBJ2-7; clone_size: .; d_call: .; cdr3_nt: TGTGCCAGCAGCTTAGGCGTCCAGGGATCCTACGAGCAGTACTTC; cdr3_aa: CASSLGVQGSYEQYF
v_call: TRBV9; j_call: TRBJ1-2; clone_size: .; d_call: .; cdr3_nt: TGTGCCAGCAGCACACGCCCCGACGGGAACTATGGCTACACCTTC; cdr3_aa: CASSTRPDGNYGYTF
v_call: TRBV11-3; j_call: TRBJ1-1; clone_size: .; d_call: TRBD1; cdr3_nt: TGTGCCAGCAGCCGGACAGGGACGGTGAACACTGAAGCTTTCTTT; cdr3_aa: CASSRTGTVNTEAFF
v_call: TRBV30; j_call: TRBJ2-5; clone_size: .; d_call: TRBD2; cdr3_nt: TGTGCCTGGAGTGCATTAGCGGGGGGGCCAATAGAGACCCAGTACTTC; cdr3_aa: CAWSALAGGPIETQYF
v_call: TRBV5-4; j_call: TRBJ1-2; clone_size: once; d_call: .; cdr3_nt: TGTGCCAGCAGCTTGAGTGCAGGAGGAAACTATGGCTACACCTTC; cdr3_aa: CASSLSAGGNYGYTF
v_call: TRBV6-1; j_call: TRBJ1-6; clone_size: few; d_call: .; cdr3_nt: TGTGCCAGCAGTGAAATTAGAAATTCACCCCTCCACTTT; cdr3_aa: CASSEIRNSPLHF
v_call: TRBV10-1; j_call: TRBJ2-7; clone_size: once; d_call: .; cdr3_nt: TGCGCCAGCAGTGAGGGTAGCCGTAACGTCAGGGGATCCTACGAGCAGTACTTC; cdr3_aa: CASSEGSRNVRGSYEQYF
v_call: TRBV7-8; j_call: TRBJ1-1; clone_size: .; d_call: TRBD1; cdr3_nt: TGTGCCAGCAGCTTACAGGGACAGGCGAACACTGAAGCTTTCTTT; cdr3_aa: CASSLQGQANTEAFF
v_call: TRBV7-3; j_call: TRBJ2-7; clone_size: .; d_call: .; cdr3_nt: TGTGCCAGCAGTTATCAGGGAAGGGGCTCCTACGAGCAGTACTTC; cdr3_aa: CASSYQGRGSYEQYF
v_call: TRBV7-2; j_call: TRBJ2-7; clone_size: .; d_call: TRBD2; cdr3_nt: TGTGCCAGCAGCTTAGCGGCTAGCGGGCGAACCTACGAGCAGTACTTC; cdr3_aa: CASSLAASGRTYEQYF
v_call: TRBV7-3; j_call: TRBJ2-1; clone_size: .; d_call: TRBD2; cdr3_nt: TGTGCCAGCAGCCCAGGGGGACTAGCGGGGGGACATGAGCAGTTCTTC; cdr3_aa: CASSPGGLAGGHEQFF